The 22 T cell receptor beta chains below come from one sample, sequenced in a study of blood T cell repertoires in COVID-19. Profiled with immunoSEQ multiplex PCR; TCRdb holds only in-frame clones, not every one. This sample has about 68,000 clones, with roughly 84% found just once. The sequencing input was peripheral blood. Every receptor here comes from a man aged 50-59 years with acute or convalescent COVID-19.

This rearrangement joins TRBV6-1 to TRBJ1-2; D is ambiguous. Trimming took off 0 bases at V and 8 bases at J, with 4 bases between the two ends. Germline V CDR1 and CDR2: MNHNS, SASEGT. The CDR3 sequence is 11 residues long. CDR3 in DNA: TGTGCCAGCAGTGAAGCGCGGGGCTACACCTTC. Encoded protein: CASSEARGYTF.

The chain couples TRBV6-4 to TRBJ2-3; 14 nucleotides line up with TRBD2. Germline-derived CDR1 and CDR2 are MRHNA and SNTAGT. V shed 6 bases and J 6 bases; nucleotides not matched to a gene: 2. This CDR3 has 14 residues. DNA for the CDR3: TGTGCCAGCAGGCGACTAGCGGGAGGGGATACGCAGTATTTT. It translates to CASRRLAGGDTQYF.

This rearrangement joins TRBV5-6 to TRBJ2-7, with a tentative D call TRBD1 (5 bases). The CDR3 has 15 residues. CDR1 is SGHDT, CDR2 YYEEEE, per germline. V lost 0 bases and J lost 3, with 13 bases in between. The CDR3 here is CASSLGGRTIYEQYF. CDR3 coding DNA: TGTGCCAGCAGCTTGGGGGGTCGGACAATCTACGAGCAGTACTTC.

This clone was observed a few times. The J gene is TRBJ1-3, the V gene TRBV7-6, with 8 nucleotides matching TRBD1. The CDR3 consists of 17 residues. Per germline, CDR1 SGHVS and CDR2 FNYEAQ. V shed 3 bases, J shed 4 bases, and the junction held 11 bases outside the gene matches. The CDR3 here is CASSFLSGTGTGNTIYF. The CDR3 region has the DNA TGTGCCAGCAGCTTCCTTTCCGGGACAGGTACCGGAAACACCATATATTTT.

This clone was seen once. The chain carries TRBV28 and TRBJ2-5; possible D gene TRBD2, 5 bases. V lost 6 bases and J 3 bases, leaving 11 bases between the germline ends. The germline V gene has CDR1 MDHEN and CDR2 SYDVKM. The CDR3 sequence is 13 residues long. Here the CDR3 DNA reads TGTGCCAGCAGACTAGGAGTGGAAGAGACCCAGTACTTC. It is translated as CASRLGVEETQYF.

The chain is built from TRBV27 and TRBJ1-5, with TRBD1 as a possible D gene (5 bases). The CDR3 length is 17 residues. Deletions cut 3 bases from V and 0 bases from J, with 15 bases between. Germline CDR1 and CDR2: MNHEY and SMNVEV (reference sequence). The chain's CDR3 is CASSLDQWDFSNQPQHF. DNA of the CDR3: TGTGCCAGCAGTTTGGACCAGTGGGACTTTAGCAATCAGCCCCAGCATTTT.

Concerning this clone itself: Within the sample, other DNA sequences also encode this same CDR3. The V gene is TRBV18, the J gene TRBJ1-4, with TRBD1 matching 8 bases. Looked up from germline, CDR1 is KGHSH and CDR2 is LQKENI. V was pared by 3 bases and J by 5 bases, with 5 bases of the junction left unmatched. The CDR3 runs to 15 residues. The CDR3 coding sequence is TGTGCCAGCTCACCCCGACAGGGGACAAATGAAAAACTGTTTTTT. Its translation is CASSPRQGTNEKLFF.

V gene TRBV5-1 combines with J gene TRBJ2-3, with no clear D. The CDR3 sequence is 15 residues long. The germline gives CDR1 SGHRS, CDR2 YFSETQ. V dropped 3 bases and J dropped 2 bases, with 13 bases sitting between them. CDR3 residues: CASSSGTIITDTQYF. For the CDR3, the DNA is TGCGCCAGCAGCTCAGGTACCATTATCACAGATACGCAGTATTTT. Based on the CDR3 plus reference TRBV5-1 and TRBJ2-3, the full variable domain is KAGVTQTPRYLIKTRGQQVTLSCSPISGHRSVSWYQQTPGQGLQFLFEYFSETQRNKGNFPGRFSGRQFSNSRSEMNVSTLELGDSALYLCASSSGTIITDTQYFGPGTRLTVL.

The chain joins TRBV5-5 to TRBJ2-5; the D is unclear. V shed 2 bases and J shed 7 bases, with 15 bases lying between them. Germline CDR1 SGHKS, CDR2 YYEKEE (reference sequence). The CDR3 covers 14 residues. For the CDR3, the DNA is TGTGCCAGCAGCTTCTCTGGGCAGGTCGGGACCCAGTACTTC. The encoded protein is CASSFSGQVGTQYF.

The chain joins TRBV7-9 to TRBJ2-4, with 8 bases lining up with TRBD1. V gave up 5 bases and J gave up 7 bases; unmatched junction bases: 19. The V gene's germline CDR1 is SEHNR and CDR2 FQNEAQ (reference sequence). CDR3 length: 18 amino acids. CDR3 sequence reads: CASSLRTGRTNFGNIQYF. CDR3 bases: TGTGCCAGCAGCCTCAGGACAGGGCGCACCAATTTTGGGAACATTCAGTACTTC.

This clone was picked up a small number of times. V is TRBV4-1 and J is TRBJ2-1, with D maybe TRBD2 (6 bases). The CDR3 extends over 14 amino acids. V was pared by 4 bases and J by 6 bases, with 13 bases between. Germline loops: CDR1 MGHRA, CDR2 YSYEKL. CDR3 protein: CASSLYDGGNEQFF. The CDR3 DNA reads TGCGCCAGCAGCCTCTACGACGGGGGCAATGAGCAGTTCTTC.

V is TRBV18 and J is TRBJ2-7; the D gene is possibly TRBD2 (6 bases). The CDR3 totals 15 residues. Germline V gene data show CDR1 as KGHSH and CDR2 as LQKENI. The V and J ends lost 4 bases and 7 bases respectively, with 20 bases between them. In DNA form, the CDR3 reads TGTGCCAGCTCACTCGCGGGAAGGGGAGTGAGAGAGCAGTACTTC. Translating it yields CASSLAGRGVREQYF. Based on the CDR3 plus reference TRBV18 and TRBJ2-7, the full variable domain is NAGVMQNPRHLVRRRGQEARLRCSPMKGHSHVYWYRQLPEEGLKFMVYLQKENIIDESGMPKERFSAEFPKEGPSILRIQQVVRGDSAAYFCASSLAGRGVREQYFGPGTRLTVT.

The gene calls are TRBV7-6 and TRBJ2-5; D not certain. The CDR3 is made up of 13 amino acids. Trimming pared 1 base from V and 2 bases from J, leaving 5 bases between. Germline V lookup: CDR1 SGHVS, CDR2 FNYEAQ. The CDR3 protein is CASSLESQETQYF. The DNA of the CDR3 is TGTGCCAGCAGCTTAGAATCGCAAGAGACCCAGTACTTC.

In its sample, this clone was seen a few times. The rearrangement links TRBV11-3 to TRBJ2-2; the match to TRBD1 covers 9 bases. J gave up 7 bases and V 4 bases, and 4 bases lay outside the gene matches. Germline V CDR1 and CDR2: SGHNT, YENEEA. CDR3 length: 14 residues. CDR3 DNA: TGTGCCAGCAGCTCGGGACAGGGTTACGGGGAGCTGTTTTTT. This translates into CASSSGQGYGELFF.

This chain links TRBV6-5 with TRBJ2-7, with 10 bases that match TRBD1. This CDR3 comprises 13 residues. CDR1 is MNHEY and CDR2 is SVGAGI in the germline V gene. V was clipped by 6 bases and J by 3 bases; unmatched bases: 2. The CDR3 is CASRGTGDYEQYF. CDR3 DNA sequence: TGTGCCAGCAGGGGGACAGGGGACTACGAGCAGTACTTC.

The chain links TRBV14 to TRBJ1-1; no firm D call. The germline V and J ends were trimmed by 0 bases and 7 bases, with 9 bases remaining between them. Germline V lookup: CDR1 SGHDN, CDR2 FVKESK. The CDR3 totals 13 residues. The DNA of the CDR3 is TGTGCCAGCAGCCAAGATGGAGGGATTGAAGCTTTCTTT. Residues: CASSQDGGIEAFF. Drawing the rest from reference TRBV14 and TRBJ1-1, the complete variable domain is EAGVTQFPSHSVIEKGQTVTLRCDPISGHDNLYWYRRVMGKEIKFLLHFVKESKQDESGMPNNRFLAERTGGTYSTLKVQPAELEDSGVYFCASSQDGGIEAFFGQGTRLTVV.

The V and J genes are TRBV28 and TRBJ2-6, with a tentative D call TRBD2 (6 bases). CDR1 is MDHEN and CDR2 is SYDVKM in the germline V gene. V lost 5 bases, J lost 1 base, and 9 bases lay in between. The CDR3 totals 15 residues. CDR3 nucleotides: TGTGCCAGCAGTATCGGGGGTTCTGGGGCCAACGTCCTGACTTTC. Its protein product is CASSIGGSGANVLTF.

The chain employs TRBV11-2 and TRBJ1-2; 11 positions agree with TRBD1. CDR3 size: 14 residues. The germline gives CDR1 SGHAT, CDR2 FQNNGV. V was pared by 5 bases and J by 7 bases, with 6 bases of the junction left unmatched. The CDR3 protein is CASSNHGQGAGYTF. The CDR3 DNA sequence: TGTGCCAGCAGCAACCACGGACAGGGGGCTGGCTACACCTTC.

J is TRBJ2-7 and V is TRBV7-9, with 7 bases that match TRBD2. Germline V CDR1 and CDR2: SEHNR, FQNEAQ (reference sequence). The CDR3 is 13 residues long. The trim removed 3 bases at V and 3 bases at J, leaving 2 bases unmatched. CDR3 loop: CASSFRGSYEQYF. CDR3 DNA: TGTGCCAGCAGCTTCCGCGGGAGCTACGAGCAGTACTTC.

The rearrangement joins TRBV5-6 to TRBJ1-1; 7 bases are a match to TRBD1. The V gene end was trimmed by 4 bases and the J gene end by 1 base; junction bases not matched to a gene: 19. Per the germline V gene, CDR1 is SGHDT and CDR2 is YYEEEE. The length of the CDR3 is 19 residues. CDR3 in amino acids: CASSQIKIQGVYPNTEAFF. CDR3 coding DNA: TGTGCCAGCAGCCAAATAAAGATTCAGGGGGTATACCCGAACACTGAAGCTTTCTTT.

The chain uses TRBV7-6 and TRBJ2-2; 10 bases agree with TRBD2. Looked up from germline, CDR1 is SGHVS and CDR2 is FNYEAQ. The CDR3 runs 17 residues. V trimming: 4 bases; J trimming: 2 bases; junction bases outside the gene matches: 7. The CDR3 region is CASSYGSSGRNTGELFF. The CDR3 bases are TGTGCCAGCAGCTATGGCTCTAGCGGGAGAAACACCGGGGAGCTGTTTTTT.

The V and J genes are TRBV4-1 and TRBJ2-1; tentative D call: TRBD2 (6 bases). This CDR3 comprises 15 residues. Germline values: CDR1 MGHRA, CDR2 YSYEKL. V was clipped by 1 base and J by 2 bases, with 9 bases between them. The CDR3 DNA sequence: TGCGCCAGCAGCCAAGTTTGGGGGGCCTACAATGAGCAGTTCTTC. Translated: CASSQVWGAYNEQFF.